These 18 T cell receptor beta chains were sequenced from one sample in a study of T-cell memory formation after mild COVID-19. One entry per CDR3 protein results from TCRdb running MiXCR on the 5' RACE reads. The table lists 250,000 to 350,000 distinct CDR3 sequences, approximately 19% of them singletons. Sequences were obtained from PBMCs or a T cell subset sorted from them (not recorded which). Every receptor here comes from a man aged 18 to 29 who had mild COVID-19 (a few samples of this study predate the infection). Cell type and time point are not known.

The chain uses TRBV11-2 and TRBJ2-1; 11 bases line up with TRBD2. Germline values: CDR1 SGHAT, CDR2 FQNNGV. The V gene end was trimmed by 4 bases and the J gene end by 9 bases; junction bases not matched to a gene: 8. This CDR3 spans 15 amino acids. The CDR3 DNA is TGTGCCAGCAGCTCGACCGGGACTAGCGGTGGTGAGCAGTTCTTC. Its translation: CASSSTGTSGGEQFF.

This clonotype was seen only a few times. The chain combines TRBV10-3 with TRBJ2-2, with 11 positions matching TRBD2. V dropped 6 bases and J dropped 1; count of bases not matched to a gene: 1. The CDR3 extends over 15 amino acids. The germline V gene encodes CDR1 ENHRY and CDR2 SYGVKD. CDR3 region: CAIRGTSGNTGELFF. As DNA, the CDR3 is TGTGCCATCAGGGGGACTAGCGGGAACACCGGGGAGCTGTTTTTT.

V gene TRBV18 combines with J gene TRBJ2-3; D perhaps matches TRBD1 (6 bases). The CDR3 is 13 amino acids. Deletions cut 4 bases from V and 5 bases from J, with 10 bases between. The V gene's germline CDR1 is KGHSH and CDR2 LQKENI. The CDR3 here is CASSQDSQDTQYF. The CDR3 DNA reads TGTGCCAGCTCACAGGACAGCCAAGATACGCAGTATTTT.

The chain uses TRBV11-2 and TRBJ2-2; D ambiguous. CDR1 is SGHAT, CDR2 FQNNGV, per germline. The CDR3 consists of 17 residues. The V end lost 5 bases, the J end lost 1 base, and 17 bases lay between the germline ends. CDR3 coding DNA: TGTGCCAGCAGCCCCACCTTGGTCGGGTGGAACACCGGGGAGCTGTTTTTT. This codes for CASSPTLVGWNTGELFF.

The sample holds a few counts of this clonotype. This rearrangement joins TRBV27 to TRBJ1-5, with D hard to call. This CDR3 region has 14 residues. Germline assignment: CDR1 MNHEY and CDR2 SMNVEV (reference sequence). The V and J ends lost 5 bases and 5 bases respectively, with 13 bases between them. CDR3 amino acids: CASSPRKNDQPQHF. CDR3 in DNA: TGTGCCAGCAGTCCTCGGAAAAATGATCAGCCCCAGCATTTT.

In its sample, this clonotype was seen many times. The chain links TRBV7-2 to TRBJ1-2; possible D gene TRBD1, 5 bases. The V end lost 7 bases, the J end lost 8 bases, and 17 bases lay between the germline ends. The CDR3 totals 13 residues. CDR1 is SGHTA and CDR2 is FQGNSA in the germline V gene. CDR3 nucleotides: TGTGCCAGCACCCCCGACAGACCTCGGGGCTACACCTTC. Encoded protein: CASTPDRPRGYTF.

V gene TRBV6-5 combines with J gene TRBJ1-5, with D uncertain. The V end lost 0 bases, the J end lost 0 bases, and 6 bases lay between the germline ends. This CDR3 contains 15 residues. CDR1 and CDR2 (germline): MNHEY, SVGAGI. The CDR3 region has the DNA TGTGCCAGCAGTTACTCGGCGAATAGCAATCAGCCCCAGCATTTT. Translated, it gives CASSYSANSNQPQHF.

This clonotype came up a few times. V usage is TRBV20-1 and J usage is TRBJ1-1; possibly TRBD1 for D (6 bases). The CDR3 is made up of 14 amino acids. Trimming pared 8 bases from V and 1 base from J, leaving 17 bases between. Germline CDR1 reads DFQATT; CDR2 reads SNEGSKA (reference sequence). This chain's CDR3 is CSPRAGTRNTEAFF. The DNA of the CDR3 is TGCAGTCCCCGTGCAGGGACAAGGAACACTGAAGCTTTCTTT.

This clonotype was counted only a few times. The chain carries TRBV4-1 and TRBJ2-6; TRBD1 matches 10 bases. The germline V gene has CDR1 MGHRA and CDR2 YSYEKL. This CDR3 spans 19 amino acids. V trimming: 2 bases; J trimming: 2 bases; junction bases outside the gene matches: 9. In DNA form, the CDR3 reads TGCGCCAGCAGCCAACCAGGACAGGGGGTGTTTACTGGGGCCAACGTCCTGACTTTC. Its protein product is CASSQPGQGVFTGANVLTF.

This clonotype came up a few times. The chain employs TRBV7-2 and TRBJ2-2; D remains unclear. The germline V and J ends were trimmed by 5 bases and 6 bases, with 10 bases remaining between them. CDR1 and CDR2 (germline): SGHTA, FQGNSA. The CDR3 consists of 13 residues. The CDR3 loop reads CASSRGPAGELFF. The CDR3 nucleotides are TGTGCCAGCAGCCGCGGTCCAGCCGGGGAGCTGTTTTTT.

The chain is built from TRBV7-2 and TRBJ2-7, with D perhaps TRBD1 (5 bases). V gave up 3 bases and J gave up 3 bases, with 12 bases separating them. The CDR3 spans 14 residues. The germline V gene encodes CDR1 SGHTA and CDR2 FQGNSA. The CDR3 coding sequence is TGTGCCAGCAGCTTTTTCACAGGCAGCTACGAGCAGTACTTC. Translating it yields CASSFFTGSYEQYF. Drawing the rest from reference TRBV7-2 and TRBJ2-7, the complete variable domain is GAGVSQSPSNKVTEKGKDVELRCDPISGHTALYWYRQSLGQGLEFLIYFQGNSAPDKSGLPSDRFSAERTGGSVSTLTIQRTQQEDSAVYLCASSFFTGSYEQYFGPGTRLTVT.

Concerning this clonotype itself: A much larger clone differs from this one at a single base, so this may be a read error. The CDR3 region is CASSLGWLDKEQFF. The CDR3 DNA reads as TGTGCCAGCAGTTTAGGGTGGCTAGACAAAGAGCAGTTCTTC. The genes are TRBV12-3 or TRBV12-4 and TRBJ2-1; the D is unclear. The CDR3 has 14 amino acids.

The table lists this clonotype with many counts. V and J are TRBV6-5 and TRBJ2-3; 10 nucleotides align to TRBD1. CDR1 is MNHEY and CDR2 is SVGAGI in the germline V gene. Trimming cost V 8 bases and J 1 base; bases outside gene matches: 6. The CDR3 runs to 15 residues. For the CDR3, the DNA is TGTGCCAGCCGCGACAGGGGGCTTCGCACAGATACGCAGTATTTT. This translates into CASRDRGLRTDTQYF.

The chain joins TRBV7-8 to TRBJ2-3, with TRBD2 as a possible D gene (6 bases). V was cut by 6 bases and J by 4 bases, with 17 bases left in between. This CDR3 comprises 15 residues. CDR1 is SGHVS, CDR2 FQNEAQ, per germline. The CDR3 bases are TGTGCCAGCAGACCGGGACTTCCCGTTCCAGATACGCAGTATTTT. The encoded protein is CASRPGLPVPDTQYF.

The gene calls are TRBV27 and TRBJ2-7; D uncertain. This CDR3 comprises 12 residues. V lost 4 bases, J lost 4 bases, and 8 bases lay in between. In germline, CDR1 is MNHEY, CDR2 SMNVEV (reference sequence). The CDR3 here is CASSSAMYEQYF. The CDR3 bases are TGTGCCAGCAGTTCCGCGATGTACGAGCAGTACTTC.

This clonotype has only a few counts. This sequence joins TRBV5-1 and TRBJ2-3; D may be TRBD2 (6 bases). This CDR3 has 18 amino acids. Trimming took 0 bases from V and 0 from J, leaving 17 bases between them. The germline V gene has CDR1 SGHRS and CDR2 YFSETQ. DNA for the CDR3: TGCGCCAGCAGCTTGGGGGACCCGGTAGCGGACAGCACAGATACGCAGTATTTT. This sequence encodes CASSLGDPVADSTDTQYF.

This clonotype has a handful of counts. J is TRBJ1-3 and V is TRBV9; D possibly corresponds to TRBD1 (6 bases). Germline CDR1 is SGDLS and CDR2 is YYNGEE. V was cut by 5 bases and J by 2 bases, with 8 bases left in between. CDR3 length equals 13 residues. The CDR3 loop reads CASSKGAGNTIYF. CDR3 coding DNA: TGTGCCAGCAGTAAGGGGGCTGGAAACACCATATATTTT. Together with reference TRBV9 and TRBJ1-3, the CDR3 gives the full variable domain: DSGVTQTPKHLITATGQRVTLRCSPRSGDLSVYWYQQSLDQGLQFLIQYYNGEERAKGNILERFSAQQFPDLHSELNLSSLELGDSALYFCASSKGAGNTIYFGEGSWLTVV.

The chain carries TRBV7-2 and TRBJ2-5; D remains ambiguous. Trimming cost V 4 bases and J 5 bases, with 14 bases left between them. Per the germline V gene, CDR1 is SGHTA and CDR2 is FQGNSA. This CDR3 has 14 amino acids. CDR3 coding DNA: TGTGCCAGCAGCTGGTCCGGCCGAAGCGAGACCCAGTACTTC. Protein sequence: CASSWSGRSETQYF.